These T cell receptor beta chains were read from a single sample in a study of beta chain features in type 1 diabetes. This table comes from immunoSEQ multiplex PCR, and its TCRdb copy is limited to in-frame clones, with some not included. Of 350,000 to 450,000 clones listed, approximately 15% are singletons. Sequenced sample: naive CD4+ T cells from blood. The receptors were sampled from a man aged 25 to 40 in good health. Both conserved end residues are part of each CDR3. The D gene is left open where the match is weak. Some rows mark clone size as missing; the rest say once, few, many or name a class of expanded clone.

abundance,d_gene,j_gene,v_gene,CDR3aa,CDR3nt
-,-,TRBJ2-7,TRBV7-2,CASSLVVRSEQYF,TGTGCCAGCAGCTTAGTAGTAAGGTCCGAGCAGTACTTC
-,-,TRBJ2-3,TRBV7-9,CASSFLPGARDTQYF,TGTGCCAGCAGCTTTCTCCCGGGAGCGAGAGATACGCAGTATTTT
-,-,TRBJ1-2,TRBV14,CASSQDLRQGSLANYGYTF,TGTGCCAGCAGCCAAGATTTACGGCAGGGGTCTTTAGCTAACTATGGCTACACCTTC
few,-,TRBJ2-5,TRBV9,CASSVGVVQETQYF,TGTGCCAGCAGCGTAGGGGTAGTTCAAGAGACCCAGTACTTC
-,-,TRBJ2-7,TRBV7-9,CASSLGMGAYEQYF,TGTGCCAGCAGCTTAGGGATGGGCGCCTACGAGCAGTACTTC
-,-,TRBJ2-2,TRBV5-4,CASSGAPGTHTGELFF,TGTGCCAGCAGCGGAGCACCCGGGACACACACCGGGGAGCTGTTTTTT
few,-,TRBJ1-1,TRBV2,CASRRQGLDTEAFF,TGTGCCAGCAGAAGGCAGGGTCTGGACACTGAAGCTTTCTTT
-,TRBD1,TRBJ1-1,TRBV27,CASSWDRLNTEAFF,TGTGCCAGCAGTTGGGACAGATTGAACACTGAAGCTTTCTTT
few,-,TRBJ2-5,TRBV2,CASTWGARQETQYF,TGTGCCAGCACCTGGGGGGCCCGCCAAGAGACCCAGTACTTC
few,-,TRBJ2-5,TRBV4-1,CASSQDGPGALQETQYF,TGCGCCAGCAGCCAAGACGGCCCGGGGGCGTTACAAGAGACCCAGTACTTC
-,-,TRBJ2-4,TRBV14,CASSQVGIGNIQYF,TGTGCCAGCAGCCAAGTGGGTATCGGAAACATTCAGTACTTC
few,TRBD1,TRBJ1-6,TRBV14,CASSQDRQGRSPLHF,TGTGCCAGCAGCCAAGATCGACAGGGGCGGTCACCCCTCCACTTT
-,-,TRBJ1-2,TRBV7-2,CASSLGAGAFTF,TGTGCCAGCAGCTTAGGAGCTGGGGCATTCACCTTC
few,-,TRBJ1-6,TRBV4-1,CASSQVSGRYNSPLHF,TGCGCCAGCAGCCAAGTCTCCGGCCGGTATAATTCACCCCTCCACTTT
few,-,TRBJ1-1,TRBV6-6,CASSYSARQNTEAFF,TGTGCCAGCAGTTACTCGGCCAGGCAGAACACTGAAGCTTTCTTT
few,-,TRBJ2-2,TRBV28,CASQWDTGELFF,TGTGCCAGTCAGTGGGACACCGGGGAGCTGTTTTTT
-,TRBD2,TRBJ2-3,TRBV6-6,CASRVAGGSTDTQYF,TGTGCCAGCAGAGTAGCGGGGGGGTCCACAGATACGCAGTATTTT
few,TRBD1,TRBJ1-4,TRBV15,CATSRPAGTGEKLFF,TGTGCCACCAGCCGCCCCGCGGGGACAGGGGAAAAACTGTTTTTT
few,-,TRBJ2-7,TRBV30,CAWSERWGDPYEQYF,TGTGCCTGGAGTGAGAGGTGGGGGGACCCTTACGAGCAGTACTTC
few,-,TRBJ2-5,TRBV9,CASSVGAGQETQYF,TGTGCCAGCAGCGTCGGGGCGGGCCAAGAGACCCAGTACTTC
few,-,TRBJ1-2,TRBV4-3,CASSQDVGLYGYTF,TGCGCCAGCAGCCAAGATGTGGGGCTCTATGGCTACACCTTC
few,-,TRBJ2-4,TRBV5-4,CASSFFDRGKNIQYF,TGTGCCAGCAGCTTTTTCGACAGAGGAAAAAACATTCAGTACTTC
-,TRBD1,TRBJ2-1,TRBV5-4,CASSLPGQGAYNEQFF,TGTGCCAGCAGCTTGCCGGGACAGGGGGCCTACAATGAGCAGTTCTTC
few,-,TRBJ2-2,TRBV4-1,CASSQDAVELFF,TGCGCCAGCAGCCAAGATGCGGTGGAGCTGTTTTTT
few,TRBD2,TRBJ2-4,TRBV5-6,CASSQTSGRHIQYF,TGTGCCAGCAGCCAAACTAGCGGGAGGCACATTCAGTACTTC
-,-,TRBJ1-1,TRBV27,CASSLGRRGTEAFF,TGTGCCAGCAGTTTAGGGCGGAGAGGGACTGAAGCTTTCTTT